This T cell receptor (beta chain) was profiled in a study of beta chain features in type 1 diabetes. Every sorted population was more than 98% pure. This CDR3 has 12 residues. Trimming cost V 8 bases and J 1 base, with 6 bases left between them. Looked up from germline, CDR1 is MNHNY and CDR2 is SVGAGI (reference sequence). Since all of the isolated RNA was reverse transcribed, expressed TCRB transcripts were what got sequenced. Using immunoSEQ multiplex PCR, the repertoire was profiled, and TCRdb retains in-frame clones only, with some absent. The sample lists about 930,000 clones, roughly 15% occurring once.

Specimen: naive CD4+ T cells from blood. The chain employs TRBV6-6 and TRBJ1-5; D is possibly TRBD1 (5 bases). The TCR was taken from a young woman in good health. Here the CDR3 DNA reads TGTGCCAGCTGGGACAGCAATCAGCCCCAGCATTTT. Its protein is CASWDSNQPQHF.